The subject of this entry is one T cell receptor beta chain. The record originates from a study of OX40 agonist ivuxolimab in advanced cancers. On the study more broadly: Two cutaneous melanoma patients and one hepatocellular carcinoma patient, three in all, had partial responses.

The assay was immunoSEQ multiplex PCR, and TCRdb's table has in-frame clones only and misses some. This sample has about 70,000 clones, with roughly 88% found just once. The CDR3 sequence is 14 residues long. Looked up from germline, CDR1 is MNHEY and CDR2 is SMNVEV (reference sequence). V lost 2 bases to trimming and J lost 1 base, with 7 bases between them. Sequenced material: CD4+ or CD8+ T cells sorted from blood, taken in a trial of the OX40 agonist ivuxolimab. This chain connects TRBV27 to TRBJ2-3; no firm D call. This clonotype was obtained from an adult with an advanced solid tumor such as melanoma, head and neck, liver or kidney cancer. CDR3 sequence reads: CASSLRAGTDTQYF. CDR3 nucleotide sequence: TGTGCCAGCAGTTTACGAGCCGGCACAGATACGCAGTATTTT.